This T cell receptor (beta chain) emerged from a study of vaccination and CD4 T cells after COVID-19. The CDR3 runs 14 residues. Oncomine TCR Beta short-read sequencing was applied to DNA from cultured CD4+ T cells. Each CDR3 protein is one row after TCRdb ran MiXCR on the PCR reads. In the table there are about 14,000 distinct CDR3 sequences, approximately 49% of which are singletons. The treatment was: approximately 9-day PBMC culture with coronavirus spike peptide pools or control peptides (ViraFEST assay). Days 3 and 7 were when half the medium was replaced with fresh IL-2 medium. Note on this clonotype: Antigen specificity is unknown.

Sequenced sample: CD4+ T cells from blood, cultured in vitro. This TCR derives from a human donor who had recovered from COVID-19. J is TRBJ1-3 and V is TRBV21-1. TRBV21-1 is noted as a pseudogene. The CDR3 loop reads CASSGKGPGNTIYF. The DNA of the CDR3 is TGTGCCAGCAGCGGAAAGGGCCCTGGAAACACCATATATTTT.